This T cell receptor beta chain was identified during a study of early stage breast cancer tumors. Findings and caveats of the study: Compared with adjacent normal breast, tumors showed about 2.4-fold denser, more clonal T cells.

V lost 0 bases and J 1 base, leaving 9 bases between the germline ends. This CDR3 has 15 residues. Germline CDR1 is SNHLY and CDR2 is FYNNEI. On this clone itself: The antigen remains undetermined.

Only in-frame clones appear in the TCRdb table, and some are missing; sequencing was by immunoSEQ multiplex PCR. Of some 41,000 clones listed, around two thirds were seen once; the top ten hold about 7%. The sequence was obtained from a person aged 45 to 59 with breast cancer. This sequence joins TRBV2 and TRBJ1-1, with D perhaps matching TRBD1 (5 bases). The sample was blood. This CDR3 reads CASSEARGQNTEAFF. DNA for the CDR3: TGTGCCAGCAGTGAAGCGCGAGGACAGAACACTGAAGCTTTCTTT.